Listed below are T cell receptor beta chains from one sample, sequenced in a study of post-analysis software for immune sequencing data. TCRdb redid the calling of the PCR reads with MiXCR, one entry per CDR3 protein. Seen here are about 400,000 distinct CDR3 sequences, about a third observed once, and the top ten hold 13%. The sequenced material came from blood. The receptor set was obtained from a girl aged 10-17 years with multiple sclerosis. CDR3s include the opening cysteine and the closing phenylalanine or tryptophan. A D gene is named only where the DNA matches it firmly. A clone size is listed for some rows: how often the clone was seen (once, few, many), or a class if it is expanded.

v_gene: TRBV5-6; len: 16; j_gene: TRBJ1-1; d_gene: TRBD1; abundance: .; CDR3nt: TGTGCCAGCAGCCCCACGGGACAGGGGGTAAACACTGAAGCTTTCTTT; CDR3aa: CASSPTGQGVNTEAFF
v_gene: TRBV12-3/TRBV12-4; len: 11; j_gene: TRBJ2-3; d_gene: .; abundance: .; CDR3nt: TGTGCCAGCAGTTTACACGGGGCGCAGTATTTT; CDR3aa: CASSLHGAQYF
v_gene: TRBV29-1; len: 14; j_gene: TRBJ2-7; d_gene: TRBD1; abundance: .; CDR3nt: TGCAGCGTCAAGACAGGGTCCGCCTCCTACGAGCAGTACTTC; CDR3aa: CSVKTGSASYEQYF
v_gene: TRBV5-1; len: 15; j_gene: TRBJ2-5; d_gene: TRBD2; abundance: .; CDR3nt: TGCGCCAGCAGCTTGGAGTTGGGGACTAAAGAGACCCAGTACTTC; CDR3aa: CASSLELGTKETQYF
v_gene: TRBV3-1; len: 15; j_gene: TRBJ2-2; d_gene: TRBD1; abundance: few; CDR3nt: TGTGCCAGCAGCGCCGGGACAGTTCCTACCGGGGAGCTGTTTTTT; CDR3aa: CASSAGTVPTGELFF
v_gene: TRBV20-1; len: 15; j_gene: TRBJ1-5; d_gene: TRBD1; abundance: .; CDR3nt: TGCGGTGCTATCGGGGACAGAGATAGCAATCAGCCCCAGCATTTT; CDR3aa: CGAIGDRDSNQPQHF
v_gene: TRBV12-3/TRBV12-4; len: 11; j_gene: TRBJ1-1; d_gene: .; abundance: .; CDR3nt: TGTGCCAGCAGTGTAGCGGGTGAAGCTTTCTTT; CDR3aa: CASSVAGEAFF
v_gene: TRBV4-1; len: 17; j_gene: TRBJ2-5; d_gene: TRBD2; abundance: .; CDR3nt: TGCGCCAGCAGTCGGACAGCGGGGGGCCAGTCCCAAGAGGCCCAGTACTTC; CDR3aa: CASSRTAGGQSQEAQYF
v_gene: TRBV12-3/TRBV12-4; len: 15; j_gene: TRBJ1-2; d_gene: TRBD1; abundance: few; CDR3nt: TGTGCCAGCAGTTTAGATGAAGGACAGGGCTATGGCTACACCTTC; CDR3aa: CASSLDEGQGYGYTF
v_gene: TRBV28; len: 14; j_gene: TRBJ2-3; d_gene: .; abundance: few; CDR3nt: TGTGCCAGCAGTCTCTGGCCCGAGAAAGATACGCAGTATTTT; CDR3aa: CASSLWPEKDTQYF
v_gene: TRBV6-2/TRBV6-3; len: 12; j_gene: TRBJ2-4; d_gene: TRBD2; abundance: few; CDR3nt: TGTGCCACCCGGACTAGCGGCCTGGAGCAGTACTTC; CDR3aa: CATRTSGLEQYF
v_gene: TRBV29-1; len: 12; j_gene: TRBJ2-5; d_gene: .; abundance: few; CDR3nt: TGCAGCGCTGGGGTCAGCCAAGAGACCCAGTACTTC; CDR3aa: CSAGVSQETQYF
v_gene: TRBV7-3; len: 16; j_gene: TRBJ1-1; d_gene: TRBD1; abundance: .; CDR3nt: TGTGCCAGCAGCCCATCTAGGACAGGGGGAATCACTGAAGCTTTCTTT; CDR3aa: CASSPSRTGGITEAFF
v_gene: TRBV7-9; len: 14; j_gene: TRBJ2-7; d_gene: TRBD1; abundance: many; CDR3nt: TGTGCCAGCAGCCCCGACAGGGGTTCCTACGAGCAGTACTTC; CDR3aa: CASSPDRGSYEQYF
v_gene: TRBV5-1; len: 17; j_gene: TRBJ1-1; d_gene: .; abundance: .; CDR3nt: TGCGCCAGCAGCTTGGAGTACCCCACAGGGAAGAACACTGAAGCTTTCTTT; CDR3aa: CASSLEYPTGKNTEAFF
v_gene: TRBV9; len: 19; j_gene: TRBJ2-3; d_gene: TRBD2; abundance: few; CDR3nt: TGTGCCAGCAGCGTAGATAGCGGGGGGGCCCCCCCAATCACAGATACGCAGTATTTT; CDR3aa: CASSVDSGGAPPITDTQYF
v_gene: TRBV20-1; len: 13; j_gene: TRBJ1-1; d_gene: .; abundance: few; CDR3nt: TGCAGTGCCCCAGAGATGGGCGATACTGAAGCTTTCTTT; CDR3aa: CSAPEMGDTEAFF
v_gene: TRBV12-3/TRBV12-4; len: 16; j_gene: TRBJ2-5; d_gene: .; abundance: few; CDR3nt: TGTGCCAGCAGTACCCCGGACTCTGGGGTCCAAGAGACCCAGTACTTC; CDR3aa: CASSTPDSGVQETQYF
v_gene: TRBV10-1; len: 12; j_gene: TRBJ1-6; d_gene: .; abundance: few; CDR3nt: TGCGCCAGCAGGGAGTCACCGTCACCCCTCCACTTT; CDR3aa: CASRESPSPLHF
v_gene: TRBV3-1; len: 15; j_gene: TRBJ2-3; d_gene: TRBD2; abundance: .; CDR3nt: TGTGCCAGCAGCGTGGGACTAGCGGGGGGGAAGACGCAGTATTTT; CDR3aa: CASSVGLAGGKTQYF
v_gene: TRBV24-1; len: 16; j_gene: TRBJ2-3; d_gene: TRBD1; abundance: few; CDR3nt: TGTGCCACCAGTGCCGTCCCGGGACAGGGAACAGATACGCAGTATTTT; CDR3aa: CATSAVPGQGTDTQYF
v_gene: TRBV18; len: 17; j_gene: TRBJ2-3; d_gene: .; abundance: .; CDR3nt: TGTGCCAGCTCACCACCGATCGGAGACAGCGGATACGATACGCAGTATTTT; CDR3aa: CASSPPIGDSGYDTQYF
v_gene: TRBV3-1; len: 16; j_gene: TRBJ2-7; d_gene: TRBD2; abundance: few; CDR3nt: TGTGCCAGCAGCCCAGCGACTAGCGGGGGGCCTTACGAGCAGTACTTC; CDR3aa: CASSPATSGGPYEQYF
v_gene: TRBV29-1; len: 14; j_gene: TRBJ2-2; d_gene: .; abundance: once; CDR3nt: TGCAGCGTTGAGATGTCGGCCAACACCGGGGAGCTGTTTTTT; CDR3aa: CSVEMSANTGELFF
v_gene: TRBV7-9; len: 16; j_gene: TRBJ2-7; d_gene: .; abundance: .; CDR3nt: TGTGCCGGCAGCTTATGGGTTGTTTCTAAGTCCTACGAGCAGTACTTC; CDR3aa: CAGSLWVVSKSYEQYF
v_gene: TRBV7-6; len: 15; j_gene: TRBJ1-1; d_gene: .; abundance: .; CDR3nt: TGTGCCAGCAGCTTGGCCCTCGGGGTAAACACTGAAGCTTTCTTT; CDR3aa: CASSLALGVNTEAFF
v_gene: TRBV6-5; len: 13; j_gene: TRBJ2-7; d_gene: TRBD1; abundance: few; CDR3nt: TGTGCCAGCAGCGGACAGGACCCCTACGAGCAGTACTTC; CDR3aa: CASSGQDPYEQYF
v_gene: TRBV6-2/TRBV6-3; len: 16; j_gene: TRBJ2-5; d_gene: TRBD2; abundance: .; CDR3nt: TGTGCCAGCAGTCCTCTAGCGGGGGAACACCAAGAGACCCAGTACTTC; CDR3aa: CASSPLAGEHQETQYF
v_gene: TRBV19; len: 15; j_gene: TRBJ2-7; d_gene: .; abundance: .; CDR3nt: TGTGCCAGCAGTACCCCGCTCGGGTTAGCCTACGAGCAGTACTTC; CDR3aa: CASSTPLGLAYEQYF
v_gene: TRBV6-5; len: 14; j_gene: TRBJ1-1; d_gene: TRBD1; abundance: few; CDR3nt: TGTGCCAGCAGTTTACAGGGGGCTCTTACTGAAGCTTTCTTT; CDR3aa: CASSLQGALTEAFF
v_gene: TRBV19; len: 16; j_gene: TRBJ2-4; d_gene: .; abundance: .; CDR3nt: TGTGCCAGTAGCCGGAGGGAAACGGGCGGGCGGAACATTCAGTACTTC; CDR3aa: CASSRRETGGRNIQYF